This passage covers 26 T cell receptor beta chains from one sample sequenced in a study of T cells in Graves' hyperthyroidism and ophthalmopathy. Amplification of TCR beta CDR3 regions used RNA as the template. The HTBI set primed first-round TCR CDR3 RT-PCR. Using its own MiXCR run on the multiplex PCR reads, TCRdb lists one record per CDR3 protein. This table holds approximately 370,000 distinct CDR3 sequences, 15% to 20% found once. Sequencing used blood. These receptors were taken from a woman aged 30 to 39 with Graves' hyperthyroidism that later progressed to Graves' ophthalmopathy.

This clonotype was found many times. This rearrangement joins TRBV2 to TRBJ1-6; the match to TRBD1 covers 10 bases. The CDR3 spans 15 residues. V lost 5 bases, J lost 9 bases, and 7 bases stayed unmatched. CDR1 is SNHLY, CDR2 FYNNEI, per germline. The CDR3 DNA is TGTGCCAGCAGTACCGGACAGGGGGATGGTTCACCCCTCCACTTT. This sequence encodes CASSTGQGDGSPLHF.

This rearrangement joins TRBV6-1 to TRBJ2-2; either TRBD1 or TRBD2 may fit D (6 bases each). CDR3 length: 20 amino acids. From germline, CDR1 is MNHNS and CDR2 SASEGT. V shed 7 bases and J shed 0 bases, with 27 bases lying between them. The CDR3 region has the DNA TGTGCCAGCAAGACACTAAGAGGGGGGAATACGAAAACGAACACCGGGGAGCTGTTTTTT. Translating gives CASKTLRGGNTKTNTGELFF.

This clonotype has a count of ten or more. The rearrangement joins TRBV18 to TRBJ2-2; 7 nucleotides line up with TRBD1. The CDR3 covers 14 residues. Germline CDR1 KGHSH, CDR2 LQKENI. J gave up 4 bases and V 8 bases, and 7 bases lay outside the gene matches. CDR3 nucleotide sequence: TGTGCCAGCAGCCCCCAGGGGGTCACCGGGGAGCTGTTTTTT. Protein sequence: CASSPQGVTGELFF. Based on the CDR3 plus reference TRBV18 and TRBJ2-2, the full variable domain is NAGVMQNPRHLVRRRGQEARLRCSPMKGHSHVYWYRQLPEEGLKFMVYLQKENIIDESGMPKERFSAEFPKEGPSILRIQQVVRGDSAAYFCASSPQGVTGELFFGEGSRLTVL.

This clonotype appeared many times. The J gene is TRBJ2-1, the V gene TRBV6-1; 9 bases align to TRBD2. Per germline, CDR1 MNHNS and CDR2 SASEGT. V trimming: 9 bases; J trimming: 9 bases; junction bases outside the gene matches: 12. CDR3 length: 14 amino acids. The CDR3 DNA is TGTGCCAGTAGAAGGGCGGGGGGGCTTAGTGAGCAGTTCTTC. This translates into CASRRAGGLSEQFF.

The chain links TRBV11-2 to TRBJ1-2, with a weak D call TRBD1 (6 bases). CDR1 and CDR2 (germline): SGHAT, FQNNGV. The CDR3 contains 15 residues. Trimming left V 3 bases short and J 5 bases short, with 16 bases between. This CDR3 reads CASSLQPRTAYGYTF. The CDR3 DNA reads as TGTGCCAGCAGCTTGCAACCTAGGACAGCTTATGGCTACACCTTC.

The chain employs TRBV5-4 and TRBJ1-6, with TRBD1 as a possible D gene (5 bases). V lost 0 bases, J lost 16 bases, and 11 bases lay in between. This CDR3 has 12 residues. CDR1 and CDR2 (germline): SGHNT, YYREEE (reference sequence). CDR3 region: CASSLVDGGLHF. As DNA, the CDR3 is TGTGCCAGCAGCTTGGTTGATGGGGGACTCCACTTT.

The chain employs TRBV20-1 and TRBJ2-1, with TRBD2 matching 11 bases. The V gene's germline CDR1 is DFQATT and CDR2 SNEGSKA (reference sequence). The CDR3 extends over 17 amino acids. The ends lost 1 base at V and 7 bases at J; junction bases unmatched: 12. The CDR3 region has the DNA TGCAGTGCTAGAGGGTTGGTAGCGGGGGGGCATACGAATGAGCAGTTCTTC. Translated, it gives CSARGLVAGGHTNEQFF.

This clonotype was recorded at least ten times. This sequence joins TRBV4-1 and TRBJ2-5; D may be TRBD1 (5 bases). The V gene lost 0 bases and the J gene lost 6 bases, with 14 bases spanning the gap. CDR3 length: 15 amino acids. Germline V gene data show CDR1 as MGHRA and CDR2 as YSYEKL. The CDR3 protein is CASSQEPRDRKTQYF. The CDR3 coding sequence is TGCGCCAGCAGCCAAGAACCCCGCGACAGAAAGACCCAGTACTTC.

This clonotype was found many times. J is TRBJ2-5 and V is TRBV20-1; possible D gene TRBD2, 7 bases. Germline V CDR1 and CDR2: DFQATT, SNEGSKA (reference sequence). The CDR3 covers 17 residues. The ends were cut back, 3 bases at V and 1 base at J, with 21 bases in the middle. CDR3 loop: CSARGRGRGRTQETQYF. CDR3 bases: TGCAGTGCTAGGGGGCGGGGGCGGGGACGCACCCAAGAGACCCAGTACTTC.

As for this clonotype: Being one base from a much bigger clone, this may be a read error. The V call is TRBV11-1, the J call TRBJ2-2, with D maybe TRBD2 (6 bases). The CDR3 is 16 amino acids. The germline V gene has CDR1 SGHAT and CDR2 FQDESV (reference sequence). V lost 6 bases and J lost 5, with 19 bases in between. In nucleotides, the CDR3 is TGTGCCAGCAGGCGGGGAGGAGGGGCCGTTACCGGGGAGCTGTTTTTT. Its protein is CASRRGGGAVTGELFF.

The genes are TRBV11-2 and TRBJ2-7; D could derive from TRBD1 or TRBD2 (8 bases each). CDR3 length: 15 amino acids. V lost 1 base and J lost 2, with 12 bases in between. Looked up from germline, CDR1 is SGHAT and CDR2 is FQNNGV. CDR3 in amino acids: CASSLVAGQAYEQYF. As DNA, the CDR3 is TGTGCCAGCAGCTTAGTAGCGGGACAGGCCTACGAGCAGTACTTC.

This clonotype was seen a few times. This chain uses TRBV6-1 with TRBJ1-5; 8 nucleotides align to TRBD1. This CDR3 contains 16 residues. CDR1 and CDR2 (germline): MNHNS, SASEGT. Germline trimming cut 4 bases from V and 0 bases from J; bases unmatched to any gene: 5. In DNA form, the CDR3 reads TGTGCCAGCAGTGCAACAGGGGGTGGTAGCAATCAGCCCCAGCATTTT. Translating gives CASSATGGGSNQPQHF.

A few counts support this clonotype. The chain is built from TRBV19 and TRBJ2-3; TRBD1 agrees at 10 bases. The CDR3 totals 15 residues. Germline V gene sequence: CDR1 LNHDA, CDR2 SQIVND (reference sequence). J lost 3 bases, V lost 6 bases, and 6 bases had no gene match. This chain's CDR3 is CASRGPGQGTDTQYF. Written as DNA, the CDR3 is TGTGCCAGTAGGGGGCCGGGACAGGGGACAGATACGCAGTATTTT.

This clonotype was seen repeatedly, ten times or more. The CDR3 loop is CASSQDETENQPQHF. The CDR3 region has the DNA TGTGCCAGCAGCCAAGATGAGACAGAGAATCAGCCCCAGCATTTT. The chain recombines TRBV3-1 with TRBJ1-5; D is possibly TRBD1 (5 bases). CDR3 length equals 15 residues. The ends were cut back, 0 bases at V and 4 bases at J, with 10 bases in the middle. Germline CDR1 is LGHDT and CDR2 is YNNKEL (reference sequence).

In this sample, this clonotype turned up many times. The V gene is TRBV27, the J gene TRBJ2-3; the match to TRBD1 covers 7 bases. Trimming took 5 bases from V and 2 from J; bases not matched to a gene: 10. Germline V CDR1 and CDR2: MNHEY, SMNVEV (reference sequence). This CDR3 region has 16 residues. CDR3 in amino acids: CASSAYRGATTDTQYF. The DNA for the CDR3 is TGTGCCAGCAGTGCCTACAGGGGTGCCACCACAGATACGCAGTATTTT.

This clonotype was recorded at least ten times. The chain carries TRBV6-1 and TRBJ2-1; D perhaps matches TRBD2 (5 bases). Germline V gene lookup returns CDR1 MNHNS and CDR2 SASEGT. The CDR3 has 16 amino acids. V lost 6 bases and J 2 bases, leaving 17 bases between the germline ends. This CDR3 is CASSRGPPSAYNEQFF. The CDR3 DNA reads TGTGCCAGCAGCCGGGGTCCCCCGTCCGCCTACAATGAGCAGTTCTTC.

The table lists this clonotype with many counts. The genes are TRBV6-1 and TRBJ1-2; D may be TRBD1 (5 bases). The germline V and J ends were trimmed by 6 bases and 4 bases, with 18 bases remaining between them. The germline V gene encodes CDR1 MNHNS and CDR2 SASEGT. This CDR3 has 15 amino acids. The CDR3 DNA reads TGTGCCAGCAGGGAGGTCGAAGGGGCTATCTATGGCTACACCTTC. Translation gives CASREVEGAIYGYTF.

This clonotype was recorded at least ten times. This sequence joins TRBV2 and TRBJ2-7; D ambiguous. The CDR3 consists of 14 residues. The germline CDR1 and CDR2 sequences are SNHLY and FYNNEI. The V gene lost 2 bases and the J gene lost 6 bases, with 14 bases spanning the gap. CDR3 loop: CASSENGRSSEQYF. DNA of the CDR3: TGTGCCAGCAGTGAAAACGGCCGGTCCAGCGAGCAGTACTTC. Together with reference TRBV2 and TRBJ2-7, the CDR3 gives the full variable domain: EPEVTQTPSHQVTQMGQEVILRCVPISNHLYFYWYRQILGQKVEFLVSFYNNEISEKSEIFDDQFSVERPDGSNFTLKIRSTKLEDSAMYFCASSENGRSSEQYFGPGTRLTVT.

The sample holds many counts of this clonotype. The rearrangement joins TRBV10-3 to TRBJ2-5; TRBD1 is a possible D gene (5 bases). CDR1 ENHRY and CDR2 SYGVKD come from the germline V gene. The CDR3 is made up of 15 amino acids. V was shortened by 3 bases and J by 5 bases, with 16 bases between the two germline ends. The DNA for the CDR3 is TGTGCCATCAGTGACCTCGAAACCAGGGTGGAGACCCAGTACTTC. Its protein is CAISDLETRVETQYF.

This CDR3 reads CASSLAGRGQNEQFF. In nucleotides, the CDR3 is TGCGCCAGCAGCTTGGCCGGGCGGGGGCAGAATGAGCAGTTCTTC. This chain connects TRBV5-1 to TRBJ2-1; possible D gene TRBD2, 7 bases. V was shortened by 0 bases and J by 7 bases, with 14 bases between the two germline ends. The germline CDR1 and CDR2 sequences are SGHRS and YFSETQ. The CDR3 has 15 residues. Filled out from reference TRBV5-1 and TRBJ2-1, the complete variable domain reads KAGVTQTPRYLIKTRGQQVTLSCSPISGHRSVSWYQQTPGQGLQFLFEYFSETQRNKGNFPGRFSGRQFSNSRSEMNVSTLELGDSALYLCASSLAGRGQNEQFFGPGTRLTVL.

In the case of this clonotype: No conserved phenylalanine or tryptophan ends this CDR3, so it is likely a read error. The chain employs TRBV7-2 and TRBJ2-7; D remains ambiguous. Deletions cut 2 bases from V and 2 bases from J, with 7 bases between. Germline CDR1 reads SGHTA; CDR2 reads FQGNSA. This CDR3 contains 13 residues. The CDR3 nucleotides read TGTGCCAGCAGCTTACAGTCCACCTACGAGCAGTACCTC. Its protein product is CASSLQSTYEQYL.

This clonotype occurred many times. CDR3 region: CASSGGPYEQYF. The CDR3 DNA reads as TGTGCCAGCAGTGGTGGTCCCTACGAGCAGTACTTC. V is TRBV6-1 and J is TRBJ2-7; D gene ambiguous. This CDR3 contains 12 residues. The germline V and J ends were trimmed by 4 bases and 2 bases, with 6 bases remaining between them. CDR1 is MNHNS, CDR2 SASEGT, per germline.

This clonotype was seen many times. The chain recombines TRBV5-1 with TRBJ1-2; D perhaps matches TRBD1 (6 bases). The V and J ends lost 0 bases and 8 bases respectively, with 17 bases between them. The CDR3 covers 15 residues. Germline CDR1 is SGHRS and CDR2 is YFSETQ. The CDR3 DNA sequence: TGCGCCAGCAGCTTGGACAGGGTTGAATCGGGCGGCTACACCTTC. Its protein is CASSLDRVESGGYTF.

The chain joins TRBV2 to TRBJ2-3, with 8 bases identical to TRBD2. The CDR3 runs to 15 residues. CDR1 and CDR2 from the germline V gene are SNHLY and FYNNEI. The V and J ends lost 7 bases and 4 bases, in that order; junction bases with no gene match: 10. CDR3 protein: CASTLQGLEADTQYF. Written as DNA, the CDR3 is TGTGCCAGCACCCTCCAGGGACTAGAGGCAGATACGCAGTATTTT. The complete variable domain, with remaining parts taken from reference TRBV2 and TRBJ2-3, reads EPEVTQTPSHQVTQMGQEVILRCVPISNHLYFYWYRQILGQKVEFLVSFYNNEISEKSEIFDDQFSVERPDGSNFTLKIRSTKLEDSAMYFCASTLQGLEADTQYFGPGTRLTVL.

This clonotype was counted ten times or more. V usage is TRBV5-1 and J usage is TRBJ1-1; 7 nucleotides align to TRBD1. Germline assignment: CDR1 SGHRS and CDR2 YFSETQ. J gave up 4 bases and V 4 bases, and 7 bases lay outside the gene matches. The length of the CDR3 is 14 residues. The CDR3 loop is CASSQGVRGTEAFF. Written as DNA, the CDR3 is TGCGCCAGCAGCCAGGGGGTACGCGGCACTGAAGCTTTCTTT.

This clonotype was picked up a small number of times. The chain uses TRBV5-6 and TRBJ2-7, with D perhaps matching TRBD2 (6 bases). Deletions cut 3 bases from V and 5 bases from J, with 18 bases between. This CDR3 region has 15 residues. Germline V gene data show CDR1 as SGHDT and CDR2 as YYEEEE. The CDR3 bases are TGTGCCAGCAGCTACTCCCCGGGAGCGGAGAACGAGCAGTACTTC. This gives the protein CASSYSPGAENEQYF.